Below are 30 T cell receptor beta chains sequenced from a single sample in a study of cytomegalovirus exposure and HLA in healthy donors. The PCR used 60 Vbeta and 13 Jbeta primers. Clones were sequenced by immunoSEQ multiplex PCR, and TCRdb holds only the in-frame ones, with some missing. The repertoire has just over 150,000 clones, approximately 86% of them found once; the top ten carry just under 2%. Sample: PBMCs. These TCRs come from a woman aged 18-35 years in good health and CMV-seronegative.

This clone was picked up a small number of times. This sequence joins TRBV7-9 and TRBJ1-1; weak D call: TRBD1 (5 bases). V lost 9 bases and J lost 5, with 19 bases in between. Germline V lookup: CDR1 SEHNR, CDR2 FQNEAQ (reference sequence). The length of the CDR3 is 14 residues. The CDR3 DNA sequence: TGTGCCAGGCGAGGAGGGGTCAGACGGACTGAAGCTTTCTTT. This encodes CARRGGVRRTEAFF.

The V gene is TRBV12-5, the J gene TRBJ2-5, with a weak D call TRBD2 (6 bases). Deletions cut 0 bases from V and 4 bases from J, with 15 bases between. Germline loops: CDR1 LGHNT, CDR2 FRNRAP. The CDR3 contains 16 residues. The DNA for the CDR3 is TGTGCTAGTGGTTTGGTGACAGTACGGGGAGGAGAGACCCAGTACTTC. Protein product: CASGLVTVRGGETQYF.

The chain couples TRBV4-1 to TRBJ1-2; TRBD1 is a possible D gene (6 bases). The CDR3 sequence is 15 residues long. In germline, CDR1 is MGHRA, CDR2 YSYEKL. V lost 3 bases and J 3 bases, leaving 14 bases between the germline ends. The CDR3 loop is CASSQAGALYYGYTF. The CDR3 DNA is TGCGCCAGCAGCCAGGCGGGGGCCCTTTACTATGGCTACACCTTC.

This chain links TRBV28 with TRBJ2-7; 7 bases fit TRBD1. CDR3 size: 16 residues. Germline CDR1 reads MDHEN; CDR2 reads SYDVKM. Trimming took 3 bases from V and 3 from J; bases not matched to a gene: 11. CDR3 coding DNA: TGTGCCAGCAGTTTGATTATTGGACAGGCGGGCTACGAGCAGTACTTC. The encoded protein is CASSLIIGQAGYEQYF.

This chain uses TRBV27 with TRBJ1-2; tentatively, D is TRBD1 (6 bases). This CDR3 comprises 13 residues. The V gene lost 2 bases and the J gene lost 4 bases, with 8 bases spanning the gap. Germline CDR1 and CDR2: MNHEY and SMNVEV (reference sequence). The DNA for the CDR3 is TGTGCCAGCAGTTTAGGACAGACCTATGGCTACACCTTC. Its protein is CASSLGQTYGYTF.

The chain is built from TRBV19 and TRBJ1-5; D gene ambiguous. Germline V CDR1 and CDR2: LNHDA, SQIVND (reference sequence). This CDR3 is 12 amino acids long. Trimming took off 6 bases at V and 3 bases at J, with 6 bases between the two ends. DNA for the CDR3: TGTGCCAGTAGACAATTCAATCAGCCCCAGCATTTT. Translating it yields CASRQFNQPQHF.

This chain links TRBV6-1 with TRBJ1-5, with D maybe TRBD1 (6 bases). V shed 6 bases and J shed 4 bases, with 16 bases lying between them. Germline CDR1 MNHNS, CDR2 SASEGT. This CDR3 spans 15 amino acids. This CDR3 reads CASRVGGAPNQPQHF. The CDR3, as DNA: TGTGCCAGCAGGGTAGGGGGGGCCCCTAATCAGCCCCAGCATTTT.

The gene calls are TRBV7-6 and TRBJ1-3; no clear D gene. The CDR3 runs 19 residues. The germline CDR1 and CDR2 sequences are SGHVS and FNYEAQ. V lost 5 bases and J 4 bases, leaving 27 bases between the germline ends. The DNA for the CDR3 is TGTGCCAGCAGCACCCGAGACTACATCTCCCCGGGTCAAGGAAACACCATATATTTT. Amino acid sequence: CASSTRDYISPGQGNTIYF.

With regard to this clone: A junction boundary mismatches the germline segment, possibly from a read error. The chain combines TRBV7-9 with TRBJ1-1; a weak D match, TRBD1 (6 bases). Germline values: CDR1 SEHNR, CDR2 FQNEAQ (reference sequence). The CDR3 totals 14 residues. The CDR3 region has the DNA TGTTCCAGCAGCTTTGGGGGCCTTAACACTGAAGCTTTCTTT. Translated, it gives CSSSFGGLNTEAFF.

DNA of the CDR3: TGTGCCAGCAGCTTGGCCAGGGCCATCCTGGGCACAGATACGCAGTATTTT. Translating it yields CASSLARAILGTDTQYF. The gene calls are TRBV5-4 and TRBJ2-3; the D gene is possibly TRBD1 (5 bases). Germline CDR1 and CDR2: SGHNT and YYREEE (reference sequence). The CDR3 has 17 residues. V lost 0 bases to trimming and J lost 1 base, with 15 bases between them.

The V and J genes are TRBV5-6 and TRBJ2-7; 8 bases align to TRBD1. The V and J ends lost 3 bases and 3 bases, in that order; junction bases with no gene match: 8. CDR1 and CDR2 (germline): SGHDT, YYEEEE. The CDR3 length is 15 residues. The CDR3 protein is CASSYRTGPVYEQYF. CDR3 in DNA: TGTGCCAGCAGCTATAGGACAGGGCCCGTCTACGAGCAGTACTTC. Full variable domain (outside the CDR3, taken from reference TRBV5-6 and TRBJ2-7): DAGVTQSPTHLIKTRGQQVTLRCSPKSGHDTVSWYQQALGQGPQFIFQYYEEEERQRGNFPDRFSGHQFPNYSSELNVNALLLGDSALYLCASSYRTGPVYEQYFGPGTRLTVT.

V and J are TRBV2 and TRBJ2-1; TRBD2 aligns across 7 bases. There are 12 residues in the CDR3. Germline V gives CDR1 SNHLY, CDR2 FYNNEI. The junction had 4 bases not matched to a gene; V was cut back by 6 bases and J by 8 bases. The CDR3 DNA follows: TGTGCCAGCAGGGGACTAATCGATGAGCAGTTCTTC. Translation: CASRGLIDEQFF.

This chain links TRBV7-8 with TRBJ2-3; 8 bases line up with TRBD2. V gave up 5 bases and J gave up 6 bases; unmatched junction bases: 7. Germline CDR1 and CDR2: SGHVS and FQNEAQ. The CDR3 sequence is 14 residues long. Here the CDR3 reads CASSPRGGRDTQYF. CDR3 nucleotides: TGTGCCAGCAGCCCCCGAGGCGGGAGGGATACGCAGTATTTT.

The chain has TRBV5-1 and TRBJ1-2, with D unclear. In germline, CDR1 is SGHRS, CDR2 YFSETQ. CDR3 size: 14 residues. With 1 base removed from V and 2 bases from J, the gap between germline ends came to 9 bases. The chain's CDR3 is CASSLTTLNYGYTF. The CDR3 nucleotides are TGCGCCAGCAGCTTGACGACACTGAACTATGGCTACACCTTC.

V is TRBV27 and J is TRBJ1-2; a weak D match, TRBD1 (6 bases). This CDR3 has 12 amino acids. Trimming left V 6 bases short and J 4 bases short, with 9 bases between. Germline CDR1 reads MNHEY; CDR2 reads SMNVEV (reference sequence). In nucleotides, the CDR3 is TGTGCCAGCAGCCTCAGGGGCTATGGCTACACCTTC. Protein: CASSLRGYGYTF.

V usage is TRBV7-2 and J usage is TRBJ2-7; possible D gene TRBD2, 5 bases. Trimming pared 1 base from V and 1 base from J, leaving 8 bases between. Germline CDR1 SGHTA, CDR2 FQGNSA. There are 14 residues in the CDR3. CDR3 nucleotides: TGTGCCAGCAGCTTAGGGGCGGGTTCCTACGAGCAGTACTTC. Residues: CASSLGAGSYEQYF.

V usage is TRBV4-1 and J usage is TRBJ1-1; the D gene is possibly TRBD1 (6 bases). This CDR3 is built from 15 residues. Germline values: CDR1 MGHRA, CDR2 YSYEKL. Trimming pared 3 bases from V and 1 base from J, leaving 12 bases between. The CDR3 bases are TGCGCCAGCAGCCAGGTCGGGACAAAGAACACTGAAGCTTTCTTT. Translated: CASSQVGTKNTEAFF.

This chain links TRBV2 with TRBJ2-1; 9 positions match TRBD2. The germline gives CDR1 SNHLY, CDR2 FYNNEI. The CDR3 has 13 amino acids. J lost 9 bases, V lost 7 bases, and 7 bases had no gene match. Here the CDR3 DNA reads TGTGCCAGCACAAGCGGGAGGATGGGTGAGCAGTTCTTC. Its protein product is CASTSGRMGEQFF.

This chain links TRBV5-4 with TRBJ2-3; D might be TRBD2 (6 bases). Germline CDR1 SGHNT, CDR2 YYREEE (reference sequence). The CDR3 has 14 residues. V lost 0 bases to trimming and J lost 4 bases, with 9 bases between them. CDR3 nucleotides: TGTGCCAGCAGCTTGGCGGGAGCCCCAGATACGCAGTATTTT. It specifies CASSLAGAPDTQYF.

The chain carries TRBV10-1 and TRBJ2-5, with 14 bases matching TRBD2. The ends lost 3 bases at V and 5 bases at J; junction bases unmatched: 14. CDR1 and CDR2 from the germline V gene are WNHNN and SYGVQD (reference sequence). The CDR3 is 19 residues long. The CDR3 DNA is TGCGCCAGCAGTGATCCGGGACTAGCGGGAGTACTCCGGGGGGAGACCCAGTACTTC. This translates into CASSDPGLAGVLRGETQYF.

The chain combines TRBV30 with TRBJ1-5; D is unclear. From germline, CDR1 is GTSNPN and CDR2 SVGIG (reference sequence). V gave up 0 bases and J gave up 4 bases, with 7 bases separating them. The CDR3 is 13 residues long. As DNA, the CDR3 is TGTGCCTGGAGTGTACGGGTAAATCAGCCCCAGCATTTT. Amino acid sequence: CAWSVRVNQPQHF.

This clone has only one observation. The V gene is TRBV6-5, the J gene TRBJ1-2, with D possibly being TRBD1 (5 bases). From germline, CDR1 is MNHEY and CDR2 SVGAGI. The CDR3 is 13 residues long. V was cut by 6 bases and J by 5 bases, with 13 bases left in between. CDR3 residues: CASRDAGGYGYTF. The CDR3, as DNA: TGTGCCAGCAGAGACGCTGGGGGGTATGGCTACACCTTC.

The rearrangement joins TRBV7-3 to TRBJ2-1; TRBD2 agrees at 7 bases. Germline-derived CDR1 and CDR2 are SGHTA and FQGTGA. The CDR3 loop spans 16 amino acids. J was trimmed by 2 bases and V by 2 bases; bases with no gene match: 6. CDR3 coding DNA: TGTGCCAGCAGCTTAGGGCGGGAGCCTGCCTACAATGAGCAGTTCTTC. Translated: CASSLGREPAYNEQFF. The full variable domain, completed using reference TRBV7-3 and TRBJ2-1, is GAGVSQTPSNKVTEKGKYVELRCDPISGHTALYWYRQSLGQGPEFLIYFQGTGAADDSGLPNDRFFAVRPEGSVSTLKIQRTERGDSAVYLCASSLGREPAYNEQFFGPGTRLTVL.

This chain's CDR3 is CASSLGQGIRRNTEAFF. CDR3 bases: TGTGCCAGCAGCTTGGGACAGGGTATTAGGAGGAACACTGAAGCTTTCTTT. This chain connects TRBV7-9 to TRBJ1-1; 9 bases map to TRBD1. The CDR3 is 17 residues long. Germline V lookup: CDR1 SEHNR, CDR2 FQNEAQ (reference sequence). V shed 3 bases, J shed 1 base, and the junction held 9 bases outside the gene matches.

This chain connects TRBV28 to TRBJ2-7; TRBD2 matches 9 bases. V trimming: 8 bases; J trimming: 2 bases; junction bases outside the gene matches: 4. The length of the CDR3 is 13 residues. CDR1 and CDR2 (germline): MDHEN, SYDVKM. Here the CDR3 DNA reads TGTGCCAGCGGCGGGAGGGCCGCCTACGAGCAGTACTTC. This sequence encodes CASGGRAAYEQYF.

The rearrangement joins TRBV30 to TRBJ2-3; possible D gene TRBD2, 6 bases. Looked up from germline, CDR1 is GTSNPN and CDR2 is SVGIG (reference sequence). The CDR3 contains 13 residues. Trimming shortened V by 1 base and J by 4 bases, and 9 bases separated the two germline ends. The CDR3 DNA sequence: TGTGCCTGGAGTGCCGGGAGTGCAGATACGCAGTATTTT. It yields the protein CAWSAGSADTQYF.

The count of this clone is one. This chain connects TRBV30 to TRBJ2-5; 8 bases are shared with TRBD2. The DNA end favors TRBJ2-7, so the J call may be wrong. Germline values: CDR1 GTSNPN, CDR2 SVGIG (reference sequence). This CDR3 is 17 amino acids long. The CDR3 coding sequence is TGTGCCTGGAGTGACAATCTCGGTACTAGCGGATCCTACGAGCAGTACTTC. The encoded protein is CAWSDNLGTSGSYEQYF.

As concerns this clone: The junction does not match germline at one end; this may be a read error. The rearrangement uses TRBV25-1 and TRBJ1-3; D ambiguous. The CDR3 length is 13 residues. Germline CDR1 MGHDK, CDR2 SYGVNS. CDR3 sequence: CASSDLTRNTTYF. Written as DNA, the CDR3 is TGTGCCAGCAGTGATCTTACACGAAACACCACATATTTT.

The gene calls are TRBV6-4 and TRBJ1-1; perhaps TRBD1 as D (6 bases). The V gene lost 2 bases and the J gene lost 0 bases, with 22 bases spanning the gap. Germline V gene lookup returns CDR1 MRHNA and CDR2 SNTAGT. This CDR3 comprises 19 residues. The DNA of the CDR3 is TGTGCCAGCAGTGACACGGACAGCTTAACTCTGTTAATGAACACTGAAGCTTTCTTT. Its translation: CASSDTDSLTLLMNTEAFF.

The genes are TRBV9 and TRBJ2-7, with D possibly being TRBD1 (5 bases). Between the trimmed V and J ends, which lost 2 bases and 5 bases, there was a span of 11 bases. Germline loops: CDR1 SGDLS, CDR2 YYNGEE. The CDR3 is 13 amino acids. CDR3 residues: CASSVGQGDEQYF. In DNA form, the CDR3 reads TGTGCCAGCAGCGTCGGCCAGGGTGACGAGCAGTACTTC.